This T cell receptor beta chain derives from a study of T cells in Graves' hyperthyroidism and ophthalmopathy. From more than 9.5 ml of fresh peripheral blood, PBMCs were isolated. Amplification of TCR beta CDR3 regions used RNA as the template. In the first-round RT-PCR of the TCR CDR3, the HTBI primer set was used. In TCRdb, the multiplex PCR reads were re-called with MiXCR into one record per CDR3 protein. Counted here are a few hundred thousand distinct CDR3 sequences, more than 13% occurring once; the ten biggest clones make up over 25%. Many counts were recorded for this clonotype. The germline V gene has CDR1 GTSNPN and CDR2 SVGIG (reference sequence). J lost 0 bases, V lost 1 base, and 3 bases had no gene match. CDR3 length equals 15 residues.

J is TRBJ2-1 and V is TRBV30, with TRBD2 matching 7 bases. The sample comprised blood. This TCR derives from a woman aged 30 to 39 with Graves' hyperthyroidism. The CDR3 spells CAWSAGLDSYNEQFF. CDR3 in DNA: TGTGCCTGGAGTGCAGGACTAGACTCCTACAATGAGCAGTTCTTC.